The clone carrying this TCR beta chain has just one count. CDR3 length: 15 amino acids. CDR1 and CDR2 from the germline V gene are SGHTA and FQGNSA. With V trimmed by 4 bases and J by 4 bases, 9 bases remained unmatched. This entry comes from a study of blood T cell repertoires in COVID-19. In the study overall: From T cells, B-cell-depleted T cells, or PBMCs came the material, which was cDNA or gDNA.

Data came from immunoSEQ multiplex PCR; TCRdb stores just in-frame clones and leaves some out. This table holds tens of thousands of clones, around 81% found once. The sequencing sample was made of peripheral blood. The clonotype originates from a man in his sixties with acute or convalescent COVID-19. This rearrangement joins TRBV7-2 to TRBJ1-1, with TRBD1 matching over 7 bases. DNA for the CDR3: TGTGCCAGCAGCTCCATGCCAGGGGGGAGCACTGAAGCTTTCTTT. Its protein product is CASSSMPGGSTEAFF.